This TCR beta chain was observed in a study of blood T cells in healthy people across ages. Broader study findings: Considered underestimates were the diversity estimates obtained from one million T cells.

Trimming took off 0 bases at V and 0 bases at J, with 7 bases between the two ends. CDR1 is MGHRA, CDR2 YSYEKL, per germline. The CDR3 loop spans 15 amino acids. The use of a sample-barcoded 5' primer and a J-beta primer mix characterized a second PCR of about 6 to 12 cycles. TCRdb called the 5' RACE reads again in MiXCR, with one record for every CDR3 protein. The sample contains hundreds of thousands of distinct CDR3 sequences, roughly 50% of which appear only once. A word on this clonotype: Its antigen is as yet unknown.

This receptor was identified in a man between 60 and 70 years old in good health. The chain uses TRBV4-1 and TRBJ2-3; D uncertain. The sample taken for sequencing was blood. The DNA of the CDR3 is TGCGCCAGCAGCCAAGATGAGGCCAGCACAGATACGCAGTATTTT. Its translation is CASSQDEASTDTQYF.